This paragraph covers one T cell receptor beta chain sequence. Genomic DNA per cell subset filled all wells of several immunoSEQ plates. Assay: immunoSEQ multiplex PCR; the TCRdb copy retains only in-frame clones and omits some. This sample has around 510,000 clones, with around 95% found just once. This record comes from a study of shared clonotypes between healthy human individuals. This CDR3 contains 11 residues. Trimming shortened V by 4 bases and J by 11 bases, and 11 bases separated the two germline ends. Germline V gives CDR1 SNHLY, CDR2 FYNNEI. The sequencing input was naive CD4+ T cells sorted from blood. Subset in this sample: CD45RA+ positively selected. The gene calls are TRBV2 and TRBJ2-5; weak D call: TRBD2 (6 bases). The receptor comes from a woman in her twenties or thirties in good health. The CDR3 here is CASSVPGEQYF. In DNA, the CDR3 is TGTGCCAGCAGTGTTCCGGGGGAGCAGTACTTC.